Shown below are 7 T cell receptor beta chains from a single sample sequenced in a study of CD8+ T cells in alopecia areata (dated by TCRdb to the late 2010s). Library method: the immunoSEQ multiplex PCR assay. RNA was extracted from all samples and reverse transcribed into cDNA, which served as template for TCR sequencing. In TCRdb, the immuneACCESS table is reduced to in-frame sequences with V and J assigned. These tables do not hold every clone; where another copy was compared, an unresolved V gene accounts for under half, and the others remain unexplained. The sample table contains roughly 110,000 clones; only one count was recorded for 84% of them. The ten largest account for less than 30% of the sample. Interpreted using the paper, the time point label stands for: 20 to 30 weeks on oral tofacitinib. The meaning of the sample's treatment or condition label: oral pan-JAK inhibitor, 5-10 mg twice daily.

The sequencing used CD8+ T cells sorted from blood, collected at week 24, from a patient treated with tofacitinib. The receptors originated from a human donor with alopecia areata.

This rearrangement joins TRBV5-1 to TRBJ2-1; a possible D gene is TRBD2 (6 bases). Trimming stripped 6 bases from V and 9 bases from J, with 22 bases between. The CDR3 is made up of 15 amino acids. The germline CDR1 and CDR2 sequences are SGHRS and YFSETQ. CDR3 residues: CASTPEGGHGGEQFF. The CDR3 region has the DNA TGCGCCAGCACCCCGGAGGGTGGCCACGGCGGTGAGCAGTTCTTC. The complete variable domain, with remaining parts taken from reference TRBV5-1 and TRBJ2-1, reads KAGVTQTPRYLIKTRGQQVTLSCSPISGHRSVSWYQQTPGQGLQFLFEYFSETQRNKGNFPGRFSGRQFSNSRSEMNVSTLELGDSALYLCASTPEGGHGGEQFFGPGTRLTVL.

The chain links TRBV10-1 to TRBJ2-3, with 9 bases fitting TRBD2. Germline CDR1 reads WNHNN; CDR2 reads SYGVQD (reference sequence). The CDR3 loop spans 15 amino acids. J lost 1 base, V lost 2 bases, and 1 base had no gene match. The CDR3 protein is CASSEVAGGTDTQYF. CDR3 bases: TGCGCCAGCAGTGAGGTAGCGGGGGGCACAGATACGCAGTATTTT.

This clone was detected a few times. The V gene is TRBV4-1, the J gene TRBJ2-5, with D hard to call. Germline V lookup: CDR1 MGHRA, CDR2 YSYEKL. V lost 1 base and J lost 5, with 17 bases in between. The CDR3 contains 16 residues. DNA of the CDR3: TGCGCCAGCAGCCAAGCCGGAGACGTAGACATGGAGACCCAGTACTTC. It specifies CASSQAGDVDMETQYF.

V gene TRBV6-5 combines with J gene TRBJ2-1; the D gene is possibly TRBD1 (5 bases). Germline CDR1 reads MNHEY; CDR2 reads SVGAGI. The V end was cut by 4 bases, the J end by 9 bases, with 13 bases between. This CDR3 has 13 residues. The CDR3 DNA follows: TGTGCCAGCAGTTCCCGTGGGGCGGTTGAGCAGTTCTTC. Its translation is CASSSRGAVEQFF.

The chain couples TRBV7-9 to TRBJ2-2; D call uncertain. Per germline, CDR1 SEHNR and CDR2 FQNEAQ (reference sequence). The CDR3 covers 14 residues. The V end was cut by 0 bases, the J end by 6 bases, with 8 bases between. The CDR3 DNA sequence: TGTGCCAGCAGCTTAGCGCTTTCCCCCGGGGAGCTGTTTTTT. Protein: CASSLALSPGELFF.

J is TRBJ2-7 and V is TRBV7-2; 8 nucleotides match TRBD2. The CDR3 length is 14 residues. Germline assignment: CDR1 SGHTA and CDR2 FQGNSA. Trimming took 3 bases from V and 2 from J; bases not matched to a gene: 3. The CDR3 region has the DNA TGTGCCAGCAGCTTTACTAGCGGAACCTACGAGCAGTACTTC. Its protein is CASSFTSGTYEQYF.

The chain couples TRBV19 to TRBJ2-5; D uncertain. The CDR3 has 11 residues. CDR1 is LNHDA, CDR2 SQIVND, per germline (reference sequence). V shed 4 bases and J shed 4 bases, with 4 bases lying between them. In DNA, the CDR3 is TGTGCCAGTAGTAACGGAGAGACCCAGTACTTC. It yields the protein CASSNGETQYF.